Below, 9 T cell receptor beta chains from the same sample are listed, as sequenced in a study of shared clonotypes between healthy human individuals. The protocol was immunoSEQ multiplex PCR, while the TCRdb copy is restricted to in-frame clones and leaves out a portion. The sample has 2.3 million or so clones; just over 90% are singletons. Source material: naive CD4+ T cells from PBMCs. Documented subset: CD45RA+ positively selected. The receptors stem from a man between 18 and 35 years old in good health. Some clones in this sample may be carry-over from other donors' samples.

The chain combines TRBV6-6 with TRBJ2-5, with D possibly matching TRBD1 (5 bases). V was pared by 4 bases and J by 5 bases, with 14 bases between. The CDR3 runs 14 residues. The germline V gene encodes CDR1 MNHNY and CDR2 SVGAGI (reference sequence). CDR3 residues: CASSSIDSDETQYF. The CDR3 DNA reads as TGTGCCAGCAGTTCAATAGACAGCGACGAGACCCAGTACTTC.

The chain recombines TRBV28 with TRBJ1-5; possible D gene TRBD1, 6 bases. Trimming stripped 4 bases from V and 3 bases from J, with 7 bases between. The CDR3 is made up of 13 amino acids. Per germline, CDR1 MDHEN and CDR2 SYDVKM. This CDR3 reads CASSWGPNQPQHF. The CDR3 DNA follows: TGTGCCAGCAGTTGGGGGCCCAATCAGCCCCAGCATTTT.

The CDR3: CASSKQGLTSGNTIYF. Here the CDR3 DNA reads TGTGCCAGCAGCAAACAGGGGTTGACCTCTGGAAACACCATATATTTT. This chain joins TRBV5-6 and TRBJ1-3; TRBD1 agrees at 7 bases. CDR3 length: 16 residues. V trimming: 4 bases; J trimming: 0 bases; junction bases outside the gene matches: 7. Germline V lookup: CDR1 SGHDT, CDR2 YYEEEE.

The chain employs TRBV7-9 and TRBJ1-6; unclear D gene. Per germline, CDR1 SEHNR and CDR2 FQNEAQ (reference sequence). V lost 7 bases and J lost 9, with 13 bases in between. CDR3 size: 13 residues. CDR3 sequence: CASTWQSGSPLHF. The CDR3 DNA follows: TGTGCCAGCACCTGGCAATCCGGTTCACCCCTCCACTTT.

The rearrangement uses TRBV7-9 and TRBJ1-5; no clear D. Trimming took 4 bases from V and 1 from J, leaving 11 bases between them. In germline, CDR1 is SEHNR, CDR2 FQNEAQ (reference sequence). CDR3 length equals 15 residues. As DNA, the CDR3 is TGTGCCAGCAGCTCCACCCCAGGCAGCAATCAGCCCCAGCATTTT. Its protein is CASSSTPGSNQPQHF.

This chain links TRBV11-2 with TRBJ2-1; unclear D gene. Between the trimmed V and J ends, which lost 5 bases and 4 bases, there was a span of 6 bases. Germline values: CDR1 SGHAT, CDR2 FQNNGV. The CDR3 has 12 amino acids. The CDR3 DNA reads TGTGCCAGCAGCCACCAATACAATGAGCAGTTCTTC. Translated, it gives CASSHQYNEQFF. The whole variable domain, remainder taken from reference TRBV11-2 and TRBJ2-1, is EAGVAQSPRYKIIEKRQSVAFWCNPISGHATLYWYQQILGQGPKLLIQFQNNGVVDDSQLPKDRFSAERLKGVDSTLKIQPAKLEDSAVYLCASSHQYNEQFFGPGTRLTVL.

The rearrangement joins TRBV15 to TRBJ2-7; 8 positions match TRBD2. CDR1 and CDR2 from the germline V gene are LNHNV and YYDKDF (reference sequence). Trimming cost V 0 bases and J 5 bases; bases outside gene matches: 0. The CDR3 runs to 13 residues. In DNA, the CDR3 is TGTGCCACCAGCAGAGAGCGGGGGGACGAGCAGTACTTC. Protein sequence: CATSRERGDEQYF.

V is TRBV9 and J is TRBJ1-5; no clear D gene. Germline V gene data show CDR1 as SGDLS and CDR2 as YYNGEE. The CDR3 has 16 amino acids. V lost 3 bases to trimming and J lost 3 bases, with 16 bases between them. CDR3 sequence (DNA): TGTGCCAGCAGCGAGGGATTAGGTACTCCCAATCAGCCCCAGCATTTT. Protein: CASSEGLGTPNQPQHF.

The V gene is TRBV6-6, the J gene TRBJ1-5; a possible D gene is TRBD1 (6 bases). The CDR3 is 15 residues long. Germline CDR1 and CDR2: MNHNY and SVGAGI (reference sequence). Between the trimmed V and J ends, which lost 7 bases and 3 bases, there was a span of 16 bases. The CDR3 reads CASTFPDSSNQPQHF. CDR3 coding DNA: TGTGCCAGCACCTTCCCGGACAGTTCCAATCAGCCCCAGCATTTT.